Sequencing of this T cell receptor beta chain was carried out in a study of cytomegalovirus exposure and HLA in healthy donors. Across the whole study: A prior analysis found 95 million to 140 million unique TCR beta sequences from about 179 million T cells.

With regard to this clone: Its antigen is not identified.

The PCR employed 60 Vbeta primers together with 13 Jbeta primers. Data came from immunoSEQ multiplex PCR; TCRdb stores just in-frame clones and leaves some out. The sample includes around 190,000 clones, over 65% of them seen just once. The CDR3 runs 15 residues. Germline CDR1 SEHNR, CDR2 FQNEAQ (reference sequence). Trimming pared 1 base from V and 0 bases from J, leaving 9 bases between. The study's findings and limits: Accurate prediction of HLA-A and HLA-B alleles (for most subjects) was reportedly achieved from TCR beta sequences. Rare TCR sequences dominated, though some public TCRs recurred in many donors. Presence/absence results assume similar sequencing depth per donor, which may not hold.

The source material was PBMCs. V gene TRBV7-9 combines with J gene TRBJ1-1, with D maybe TRBD1 (5 bases). The receptor was derived from a man between 60 and 70 years old in good health and CMV-seronegative. The DNA for the CDR3 is TGTGCCAGCAGCTTAGGTGACAGAATGAACACTGAAGCTTTCTTT. Residues: CASSLGDRMNTEAFF.